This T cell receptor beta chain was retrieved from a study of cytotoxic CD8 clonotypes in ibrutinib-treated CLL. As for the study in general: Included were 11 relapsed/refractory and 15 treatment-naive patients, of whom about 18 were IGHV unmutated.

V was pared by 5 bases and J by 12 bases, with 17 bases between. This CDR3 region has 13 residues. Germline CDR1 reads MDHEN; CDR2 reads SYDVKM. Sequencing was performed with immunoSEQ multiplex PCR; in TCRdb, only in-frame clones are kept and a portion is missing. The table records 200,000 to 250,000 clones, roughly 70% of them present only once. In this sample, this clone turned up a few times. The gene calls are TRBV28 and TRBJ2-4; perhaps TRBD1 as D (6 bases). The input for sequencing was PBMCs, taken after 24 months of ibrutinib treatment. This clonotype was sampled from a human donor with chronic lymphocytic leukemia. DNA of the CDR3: TGTGCCAGCAGTAACCGGGACACCCTGACTCAGTACTTC. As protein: CASSNRDTLTQYF. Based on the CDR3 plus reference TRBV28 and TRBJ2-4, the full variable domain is DVKVTQSSRYLVKRTGEKVFLECVQDMDHENMFWYRQDPGLGLRLIYFSYDVKMKEKGDIPEGYSVSREKKERFSLILESASTNQTSMYLCASSNRDTLTQYFGAGTRLSVL.